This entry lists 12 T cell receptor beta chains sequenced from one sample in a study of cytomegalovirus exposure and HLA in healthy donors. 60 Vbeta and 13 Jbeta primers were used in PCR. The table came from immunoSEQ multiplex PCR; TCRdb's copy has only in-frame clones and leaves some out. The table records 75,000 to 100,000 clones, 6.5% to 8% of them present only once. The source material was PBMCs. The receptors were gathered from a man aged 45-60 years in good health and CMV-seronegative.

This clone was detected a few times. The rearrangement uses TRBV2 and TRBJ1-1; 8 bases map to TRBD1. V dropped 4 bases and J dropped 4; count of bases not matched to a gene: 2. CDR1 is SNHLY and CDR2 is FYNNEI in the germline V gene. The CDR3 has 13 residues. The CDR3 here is CASSGQGSTEAFF. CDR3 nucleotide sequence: TGTGCCAGCAGTGGACAGGGGAGCACTGAAGCTTTCTTT. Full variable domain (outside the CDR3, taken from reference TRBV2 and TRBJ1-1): EPEVTQTPSHQVTQMGQEVILRCVPISNHLYFYWYRQILGQKVEFLVSFYNNEISEKSEIFDDQFSVERPDGSNFTLKIRSTKLEDSAMYFCASSGQGSTEAFFGQGTRLTVV.

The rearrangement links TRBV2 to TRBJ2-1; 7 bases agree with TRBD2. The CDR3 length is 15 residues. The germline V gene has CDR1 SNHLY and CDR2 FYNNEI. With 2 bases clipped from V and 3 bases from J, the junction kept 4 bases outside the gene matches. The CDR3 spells CASSEQRGDYNEQFF. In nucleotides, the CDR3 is TGTGCCAGCAGTGAACAGCGGGGAGACTACAATGAGCAGTTCTTC.

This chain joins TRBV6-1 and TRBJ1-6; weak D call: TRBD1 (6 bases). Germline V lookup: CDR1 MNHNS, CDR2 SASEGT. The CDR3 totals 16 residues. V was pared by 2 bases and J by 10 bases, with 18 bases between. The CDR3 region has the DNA TGTGCCAGCAGTGAAAAAATTCTACAGGGTGGCTCACCCCTCCACTTT. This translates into CASSEKILQGGSPLHF.

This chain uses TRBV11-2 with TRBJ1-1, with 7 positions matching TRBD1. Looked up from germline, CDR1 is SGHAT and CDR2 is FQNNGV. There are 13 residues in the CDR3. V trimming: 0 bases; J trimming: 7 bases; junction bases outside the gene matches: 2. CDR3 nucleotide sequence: TGTGCCAGCAGCTTAGAAAGGGGGCTTGAAGCTTTCTTT. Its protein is CASSLERGLEAFF.

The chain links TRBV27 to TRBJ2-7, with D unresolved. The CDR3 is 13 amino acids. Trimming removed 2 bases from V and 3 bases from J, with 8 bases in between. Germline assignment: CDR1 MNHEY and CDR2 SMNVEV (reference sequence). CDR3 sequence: CASSLSRSYEQYF. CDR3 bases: TGTGCCAGCAGTTTAAGTCGGAGCTACGAGCAGTACTTC.

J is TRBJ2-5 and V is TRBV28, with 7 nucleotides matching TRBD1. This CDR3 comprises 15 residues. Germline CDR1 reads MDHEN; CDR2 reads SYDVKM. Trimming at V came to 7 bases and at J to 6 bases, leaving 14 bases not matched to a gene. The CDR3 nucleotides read TGTGCCAGCACCAGGACAGGAATCGGTAAACAGACCCAGTACTTC. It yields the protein CASTRTGIGKQTQYF.

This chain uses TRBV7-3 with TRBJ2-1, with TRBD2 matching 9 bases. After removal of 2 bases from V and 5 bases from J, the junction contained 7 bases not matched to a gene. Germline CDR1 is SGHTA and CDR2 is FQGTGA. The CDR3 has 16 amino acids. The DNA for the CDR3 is TGTGCCAGCAGCTTATTTCGCGCGGGAGGGGACAATGAGCAGTTCTTC. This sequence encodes CASSLFRAGGDNEQFF.

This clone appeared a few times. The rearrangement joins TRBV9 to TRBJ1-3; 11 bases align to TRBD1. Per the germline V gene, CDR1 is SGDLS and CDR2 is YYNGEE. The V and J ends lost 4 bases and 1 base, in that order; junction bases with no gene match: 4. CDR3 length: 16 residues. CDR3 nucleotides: TGTGCCAGCAGCACTGGGACAGGGGGATCTGGAAACACCATATATTTT. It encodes CASSTGTGGSGNTIYF.

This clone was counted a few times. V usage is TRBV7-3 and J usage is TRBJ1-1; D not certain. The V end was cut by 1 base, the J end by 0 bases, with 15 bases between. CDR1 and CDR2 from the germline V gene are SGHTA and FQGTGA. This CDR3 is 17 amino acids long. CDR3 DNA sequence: TGTGCCAGCAGCTTAAGGGGAGGAGGACCGTTGAACACTGAAGCTTTCTTT. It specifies CASSLRGGGPLNTEAFF.

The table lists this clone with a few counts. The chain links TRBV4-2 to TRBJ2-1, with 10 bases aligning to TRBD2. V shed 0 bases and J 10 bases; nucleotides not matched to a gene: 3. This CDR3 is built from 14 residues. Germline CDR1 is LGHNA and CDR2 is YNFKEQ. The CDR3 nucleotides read TGTGCCAGCAGCCAAGAACTACTAGCGGGGGAGCAGTTCTTC. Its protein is CASSQELLAGEQFF.

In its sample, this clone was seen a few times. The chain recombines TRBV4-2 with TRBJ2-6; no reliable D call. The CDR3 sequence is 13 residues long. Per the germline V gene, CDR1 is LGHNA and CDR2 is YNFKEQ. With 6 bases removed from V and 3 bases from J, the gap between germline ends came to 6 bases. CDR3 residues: CASSRFGANVLTF. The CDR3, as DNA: TGTGCCAGCAGTAGATTTGGGGCCAACGTCCTGACTTTC.

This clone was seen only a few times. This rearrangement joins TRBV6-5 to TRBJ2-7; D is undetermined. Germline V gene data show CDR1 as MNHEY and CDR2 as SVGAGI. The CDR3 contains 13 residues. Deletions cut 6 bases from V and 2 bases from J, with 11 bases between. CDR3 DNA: TGTGCCAGCAGCTCGTTTGGGCCCTACGAGCAGTACTTC. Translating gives CASSSFGPYEQYF.